Listed below are T cell receptor beta chains from one sample, sequenced in a study of T cell responses to AZD1222 COVID-19 vaccine. The assay was immunoSEQ multiplex PCR, and TCRdb's table has in-frame clones only and misses some. The data contain approximately 180,000 clones, 70% to 90% of them singletons. The starting material was peripheral blood, obtained on day 0 of AZD1222 vaccination. The receptors were sampled from an adult in good health. Both conserved end residues are part of each CDR3. A D gene is named only where the DNA matches it firmly. Clone size appears in some rows only: once, few, many, or a class for an expanded clone.

CDR3 DNA | CDR3 protein | V gene | D gene | J gene | clone size
TGCAGTGCTAGTCGCGGCCAGGGGGCCAGTCAGCCCCAGCATTTT | CSASRGQGASQPQHF | TRBV20-1 | TRBD1 | TRBJ1-5 | -
TGTGCCAGCAGCACGACAGGGGGAGGCGAGCAGTGCTTC | CASSTTGGGEQCF | TRBV13 | TRBD1 | TRBJ2-7 | once
TGTGCCACCAGCAGGGACAGGGGAGAGCAGTACTTC | CATSRDRGEQYF | TRBV15 | TRBD1 | TRBJ2-7 | -
TGTGCCAGCAGAGGGCCGGGGCAGGTGGGGTCAGAGACCCAGTACTTC | CASRGPGQVGSETQYF | TRBV28 | - | TRBJ2-5 | -
TGTGCCAGCAGCGCAGAACTGAGCCCAGCCGCCGGGGAGCTGTTTTTT | CASSAELSPAAGELFF | TRBV9 | - | TRBJ2-2 | -
TGTGCCAGCAGTTTTGGGGACAGGGGACGATACGAGCAGTACTTC | CASSFGDRGRYEQYF | TRBV28 | TRBD1 | TRBJ2-7 | -
TGCGCCAGCTTTCTGGACGCTAACAATGAGCAGTTCTTC | CASFLDANNEQFF | TRBV5-1 | - | TRBJ2-1 | -
TGTGCCAGTAGTATTGGGCAGGCCGAATCCTACGAGCAGTACTTC | CASSIGQAESYEQYF | TRBV19 | - | TRBJ2-7 | -
TGTGCCAGCAGCCCCTCCCCGGGGAGCAATGAAAAACTGTTTTTT | CASSPSPGSNEKLFF | TRBV9 | - | TRBJ1-4 | -
TGCGCCAGCAGCCACGGACAGGGACACACTGAAGCTTTCTTT | CASSHGQGHTEAFF | TRBV5-1 | TRBD1 | TRBJ1-1 | -
TGTGCCAGCCGAAAGTTCTTAGCGGGGAGCTCCTACAATGAGCAGTTCTTC | CASRKFLAGSSYNEQFF | TRBV27 | TRBD2 | TRBJ2-1 | -
TGTGCCGTCTCAGACAGGGACCACCAAGAGACCCAGTACTTC | CAVSDRDHQETQYF | TRBV24-1 | TRBD1 | TRBJ2-5 | -
TGCAGTGCTAGTGGAACTAGCGGGGGCACAGATACGCAGTATTTT | CSASGTSGGTDTQYF | TRBV20-1 | TRBD2 | TRBJ2-3 | -
TGTGCCAGCAGCAAAGGGGATGAGGCAGGTTCCATATCCTACGAGCAGTACTTC | CASSKGDEAGSISYEQYF | TRBV21-1 | - | TRBJ2-7 | -
TGTGCCAGCAGCTATCAGGATCCTAACTATGGCTACACCTTC | CASSYQDPNYGYTF | TRBV5-6 | - | TRBJ1-2 | -